This T cell receptor beta chain was retrieved from a study of T cells after yellow fever vaccination. Regarding the study as a whole: A minor fraction of clonotypes spanned both CD4 and CD8 compartments.

Points on this clonotype: What it binds is unknown.

Trimming removed 1 base from V and 5 bases from J, with 6 bases in between. The CDR3 spans 13 residues. From germline, CDR1 is SGDLS and CDR2 YYNGEE. TCRdb re-called the 5' RACE reads with MiXCR, one entry per CDR3 protein. Altogether approximately 350,000 distinct CDR3 sequences are present, 11% being singletons, with the ten largest covering 18%. The sequence was collected from a man between 18 and 29 years old who received the YFV17D yellow fever vaccine. V gene TRBV9 combines with J gene TRBJ2-2; D remains ambiguous. Sequenced material: PBMCs, taken on the day of the first yellow fever vaccination. The DNA for the CDR3 is TGTGCCAGCAGCGTATTCTTTACCGGGGAGCTGTTTTTT. It translates to CASSVFFTGELFF.